This entry lists 22 T cell receptor beta chains sequenced from one sample in a study of blood T cell repertoires in COVID-19. Assay: immunoSEQ multiplex PCR; the TCRdb copy retains only in-frame clones and omits some. The sample includes 70,000 to 95,000 clones, around 90% of them seen just once. Sample: peripheral blood. The receptors come from a man aged 45 to 65 with active COVID-19.

V usage is TRBV4-2 and J usage is TRBJ2-2; 11 positions match TRBD2. Trimming took 0 bases from V and 0 from J; bases not matched to a gene: 3. From germline, CDR1 is LGHNA and CDR2 YNFKEQ. CDR3 size: 18 residues. Here the CDR3 reads CASSQDVTSGTNTGELFF. Written as DNA, the CDR3 is TGTGCCAGCAGCCAAGACGTGACTAGCGGGACGAACACCGGGGAGCTGTTTTTT.

This chain uses TRBV18 with TRBJ2-2; a weak D match, TRBD1 (6 bases). V dropped 1 base and J dropped 0 bases, with 9 bases sitting between them. The CDR3 contains 16 residues. The V gene's germline CDR1 is KGHSH and CDR2 LQKENI. The CDR3 DNA reads as TGTGCCAGCTCACCACGACAGGTATCGAACACCGGGGAGCTGTTTTTT. This translates into CASSPRQVSNTGELFF.

The rearrangement links TRBV18 to TRBJ2-1; TRBD2 agrees at 8 bases. The V and J ends lost 3 bases and 7 bases, in that order; junction bases with no gene match: 17. Germline CDR1 is KGHSH and CDR2 is LQKENI. This CDR3 has 18 amino acids. The CDR3 here is CASSPPRGAGAVTNEQFF. CDR3 coding DNA: TGTGCCAGCTCACCTCCCCGCGGAGCGGGAGCCGTAACTAATGAGCAGTTCTTC.

This chain uses TRBV27 with TRBJ2-3, with D possibly being TRBD2 (6 bases). CDR3 length: 12 residues. Between the trimmed V and J ends, which lost 3 bases and 10 bases, there was a span of 11 bases. The germline V gene encodes CDR1 MNHEY and CDR2 SMNVEV (reference sequence). CDR3 loop: CASSFGSVAQYF. CDR3 coding DNA: TGTGCCAGCAGTTTCGGGAGTGTTGCGCAGTATTTT.

CDR3 sequence (DNA): TGTGCCAGCAGCTTTGGTCTAAACACAGATACGCAGTATTTT. Its translation: CASSFGLNTDTQYF. The chain is built from TRBV27 and TRBJ2-3; D gene unclear. The CDR3 spans 14 residues. Germline CDR1 reads MNHEY; CDR2 reads SMNVEV (reference sequence). Trimming stripped 6 bases from V and 2 bases from J, with 12 bases between.

The chain carries TRBV2 and TRBJ2-3; 12 bases agree with TRBD2. The ends lost 1 base at V and 6 bases at J; junction bases unmatched: 8. This CDR3 contains 17 residues. Per germline, CDR1 SNHLY and CDR2 FYNNEI. CDR3 loop: CASSEVLAGGRRDTQYF. Written as DNA, the CDR3 is TGTGCCAGCAGTGAAGTACTAGCGGGGGGCCGGCGGGATACGCAGTATTTT.

The chain recombines TRBV6-6 with TRBJ2-3; weak D call: TRBD1 (6 bases). This CDR3 comprises 17 residues. With 5 bases removed from V and 1 base from J, the gap between germline ends came to 19 bases. From germline, CDR1 is MNHNY and CDR2 SVGAGI (reference sequence). This chain's CDR3 is CASSPRAGAWGTDTQYF. In DNA form, the CDR3 reads TGTGCCAGCAGTCCTCGCGCAGGGGCCTGGGGCACAGATACGCAGTATTTT.

CDR3 region: CASSIAREGHEQYF. CDR3 nucleotide sequence: TGTGCCAGTAGTATAGCGCGGGAGGGCCACGAGCAGTACTTC. The V call is TRBV19, the J call TRBJ2-7; 9 positions match TRBD2. The CDR3 is made up of 14 amino acids. Germline V CDR1 and CDR2: LNHDA, SQIVND (reference sequence). V trimming: 1 base; J trimming: 5 bases; junction bases outside the gene matches: 3.

The chain combines TRBV7-6 with TRBJ1-2; no reliable D call. The V end lost 0 bases, the J end lost 2 bases, and 10 bases lay between the germline ends. The CDR3 is 15 residues long. Per germline, CDR1 SGHVS and CDR2 FNYEAQ. The CDR3 spells CASSLAPGVNYGYTF. CDR3 nucleotides: TGTGCCAGCAGCTTAGCCCCCGGGGTAAACTATGGCTACACCTTC.

The chain has TRBV2 and TRBJ2-1; TRBD1 might be the D (6 bases). Germline loops: CDR1 SNHLY, CDR2 FYNNEI. The CDR3 has 14 residues. Trimming removed 6 bases at V and 1 base at J, with 10 bases between. CDR3 nucleotide sequence: TGTGCCAGCAGGAAACAGGGATCCTACAATGAGCAGTTCTTC. This encodes CASRKQGSYNEQFF.

V is TRBV4-2 and J is TRBJ2-3; 10 bases line up with TRBD2. The junction had 7 bases not matched to a gene; V was cut back by 4 bases and J by 6 bases. Germline assignment: CDR1 LGHNA and CDR2 YNFKEQ. This CDR3 has 15 residues. CDR3 amino acids: CASSPGLASTDTQYF. CDR3 sequence (DNA): TGTGCCAGCAGCCCGGGACTAGCGTCAACTGATACGCAGTATTTT.

This clone was observed a single time. The V and J genes are TRBV2 and TRBJ2-5; D perhaps matches TRBD1 (5 bases). V was clipped by 7 bases and J by 1 base, with 10 bases between them. The germline CDR1 and CDR2 sequences are SNHLY and FYNNEI. This CDR3 spans 13 amino acids. CDR3 coding DNA: TGTGCCAGCAAGGGGCAGGGCCAAGAGACCCAGTACTTC. Its protein product is CASKGQGQETQYF.

The V gene is TRBV27, the J gene TRBJ2-1; the match to TRBD1 covers 9 bases. Germline-derived CDR1 and CDR2 are MNHEY and SMNVEV (reference sequence). Germline trimming cut 6 bases from V and 12 bases from J; bases unmatched to any gene: 6. There are 12 residues in the CDR3. The CDR3 DNA is TGTGCCAGCAGCCCTGAGGGACAGGGGCAGTTCTTC. Amino acids: CASSPEGQGQFF.

The chain is built from TRBV7-6 and TRBJ2-3; 9 bases align to TRBD1. From germline, CDR1 is SGHVS and CDR2 FNYEAQ. The CDR3 runs 16 residues. V lost 5 bases to trimming and J lost 2 bases; unmatched junction nucleotides: 8. The CDR3 DNA follows: TGTGCCAGCAGCCGTCAGGGACAGGGATACACAGATACGCAGTATTTT. Encoded protein: CASSRQGQGYTDTQYF. The full variable domain, with the rest looked up from reference TRBV7-6 and TRBJ2-3, is GAGVSQSPRYKVTKRGQDVALRCDPISGHVSLYWYRQALGQGPEFLTYFNYEAQQDKSGLPNDRFSAERPEGSISTLTIQRTEQRDSAMYRCASSRQGQGYTDTQYFGPGTRLTVL.

V usage is TRBV24-1 and J usage is TRBJ1-2; D is unresolved. Trimming pared 2 bases from V and 5 bases from J, leaving 14 bases between. The CDR3 is made up of 15 amino acids. The germline V gene has CDR1 KGHDR and CDR2 SFDVKD. The CDR3 nucleotides are TGTGCCACCAGTGATTCCAGGACTACGGGGTATGGCTACACCTTC. As protein: CATSDSRTTGYGYTF.

The chain carries TRBV9 and TRBJ2-7; TRBD1 matches at 11 bases. The CDR3 spans 16 residues. Trimming cost V 3 bases and J 4 bases; bases outside gene matches: 9. Germline CDR1 and CDR2: SGDLS and YYNGEE. CDR3 coding DNA: TGTGCCAGCAGCGCCCCCGGGACAGGGGGTAAGTACGAGCAGTACTTC. Translated, it gives CASSAPGTGGKYEQYF.

The rearrangement links TRBV15 to TRBJ2-1, with TRBD2 matching 12 bases. Germline CDR1 and CDR2: LNHNV and YYDKDF (reference sequence). The CDR3 is made up of 16 amino acids. J gave up 9 bases and V 0 bases, and 6 bases lay outside the gene matches. The chain's CDR3 is CATSRETSGSPVEQFF. For the CDR3, the DNA is TGTGCCACCAGCAGAGAGACTAGCGGGAGTCCGGTTGAGCAGTTCTTC.

The chain recombines TRBV5-4 with TRBJ2-6; possible D gene TRBD1, 5 bases. Germline V gene lookup returns CDR1 SGHNT and CDR2 YYREEE (reference sequence). CDR3 length equals 18 residues. V lost 1 base and J 0 bases, leaving 14 bases between the germline ends. For the CDR3, the DNA is TGTGCCAGCAGCTTGCGTGGGCAGGGCTTCTCTGGGGCCAACGTCCTGACTTTC. Residues: CASSLRGQGFSGANVLTF. The whole variable domain, remainder taken from reference TRBV5-4 and TRBJ2-6, is ETGVTQSPTHLIKTRGQQVTLRCSSQSGHNTVSWYQQALGQGPQFIFQYYREEENGRGNFPPRFSGLQFPNYSSELNVNALELDDSALYLCASSLRGQGFSGANVLTFGAGSRLTVL.

The chain is built from TRBV6-1 and TRBJ2-6; weak D call: TRBD1 (5 bases). Germline CDR1 reads MNHNS; CDR2 reads SASEGT. V was pared by 0 bases and J by 1 base, with 7 bases between. CDR3 length: 16 residues. The CDR3: CASSEASGSGANVLTF. Here the CDR3 DNA reads TGTGCCAGCAGTGAAGCATCAGGGTCTGGGGCCAACGTCCTGACTTTC.

The chain uses TRBV30 and TRBJ2-1; 10 nucleotides agree with TRBD2. Trimming at V came to 2 bases and at J to 3 bases, leaving 10 bases not matched to a gene. The CDR3 totals 17 residues. Germline V gene lookup returns CDR1 GTSNPN and CDR2 SVGIG (reference sequence). The CDR3 DNA follows: TGTGCCTGGAGTCCGCGGACTAGCGGAGCCCTCTACAATGAGCAGTTCTTC. Translated, it gives CAWSPRTSGALYNEQFF.

The chain is built from TRBV15 and TRBJ1-5; TRBD1 might be the D (5 bases). CDR1 LNHNV and CDR2 YYDKDF come from the germline V gene (reference sequence). This CDR3 comprises 18 residues. V was clipped by 5 bases and J by 0 bases, with 20 bases between them. CDR3 sequence: CATSGARGADYSNQPQHF. The CDR3 DNA sequence: TGTGCCACCAGCGGAGCAAGGGGCGCGGATTATAGCAATCAGCCCCAGCATTTT.

This chain joins TRBV7-3 and TRBJ1-2; TRBD1 agrees at 8 bases. The CDR3 sequence is 13 residues long. The V gene's germline CDR1 is SGHTA and CDR2 FQGTGA. V gave up 5 bases and J gave up 6 bases; unmatched junction bases: 5. The CDR3: CASSADRGHGYTF. In DNA, the CDR3 is TGTGCCAGCAGCGCCGACAGGGGCCATGGCTACACCTTC.